This T cell receptor beta chain appears in the sequencing data of a study of cytomegalovirus exposure and HLA in healthy donors. Across the study: Unique TCRs numbering around 80 million, obtained from HLA-typed donors, made up an early data release. The study's findings and limits: A link between a missense DCLRE1C variant and TCR beta V- and J-gene trimming emerged from a later analysis.

Trimming removed 8 bases from V and 6 bases from J; junction bases left unmatched: 12. CDR3 size: 14 residues. Germline CDR1 and CDR2: MNHNY and SVGAGI (reference sequence). The PCR was carried out with 60 Vbeta primers and 13 Jbeta primers. Sequenced by immunoSEQ multiplex PCR; TCRdb stores in-frame clones only, minus some. The specimen's table records just under 80,000 clones. A note on this clone: Its antigen is unidentified.

V gene TRBV6-6 combines with J gene TRBJ2-7; TRBD2 matches at 8 bases. The source of this sequence is a man aged 18-30 years in good health and CMV-seropositive. The sample consisted of PBMCs. In DNA form, the CDR3 reads TGTGCCAGCTCCCCCGCGCGGGAGGAGAGCGAGCAGTACTTC. Its translation is CASSPAREESEQYF.